The 32 T cell receptor beta chains in this list originate from one sample, sequenced in a study of early T cells in non-severe SARS-CoV-2 infection. TCRdb analysed the 5' RACE reads with MiXCR anew, one entry per CDR3 protein. This table has around 92,000 distinct CDR3 sequences, more than 9.5% appearing once. Sequenced material: whole blood. These TCRs come from an adult who was a healthcare worker with PCR-confirmed SARS-CoV-2 infection or an uninfected control (not recorded which).

This clonotype was counted a single time. V gene TRBV10-3 combines with J gene TRBJ1-1, with 9 bases aligning to TRBD1. The trim removed 3 bases at V and 4 bases at J, leaving 6 bases unmatched. The CDR3 has 15 residues. Germline CDR1 and CDR2: ENHRY and SYGVKD. The CDR3 loop reads CAISDYRGHGTEAFF. In nucleotides, the CDR3 is TGTGCCATCAGTGACTACAGGGGGCATGGCACTGAAGCTTTCTTT.

This clonotype was detected ten times or more. This sequence joins TRBV29-1 and TRBJ1-2; 10 positions match TRBD1. The germline gives CDR1 SQVTM, CDR2 ANQGSEA. There are 14 residues in the CDR3. Trimming at V came to 4 bases and at J to 0 bases, leaving 2 bases not matched to a gene. CDR3 protein: CSVGQGATNYGYTF. The CDR3 DNA is TGCAGCGTTGGACAGGGGGCAACTAACTATGGCTACACCTTC.

This clonotype came up a few times. The J gene is TRBJ1-1, the V gene TRBV24-1; 7 positions agree with TRBD1. Trimming cost V 5 bases and J 7 bases; bases outside gene matches: 6. The germline V gene encodes CDR1 KGHDR and CDR2 SFDVKD. The CDR3 totals 13 residues. The CDR3 nucleotides read TGTGCCACCAGTGGCGACGGGACAGTTGAAGCTTTCTTT. Its translation: CATSGDGTVEAFF.

This clonotype was detected a few times. This rearrangement joins TRBV7-9 to TRBJ1-2, with 8 bases that match TRBD1. V lost 1 base, J lost 5 bases, and 9 bases stayed unmatched. The CDR3 totals 16 residues. Germline V gene data show CDR1 as SEHNR and CDR2 as FQNEAQ (reference sequence). Here the CDR3 reads CASSLDQDRGGYGYTF. CDR3 coding DNA: TGTGCCAGCAGCTTAGACCAAGACAGGGGCGGTTATGGCTACACCTTC.

The table lists this clonotype with many counts. This sequence joins TRBV28 and TRBJ2-7, with D possibly being TRBD1 (5 bases). With 4 bases removed from V and 5 bases from J, the gap between germline ends came to 9 bases. The germline gives CDR1 MDHEN, CDR2 SYDVKM. The length of the CDR3 is 12 residues. This CDR3 reads CASSSRVHEQYF. CDR3 DNA: TGTGCCAGCAGTTCCAGGGTCCACGAGCAGTACTTC.

The chain carries TRBV19 and TRBJ2-1; unclear D gene. The CDR3 spans 14 residues. Germline CDR1 and CDR2: LNHDA and SQIVND (reference sequence). V lost 1 base and J lost 6, with 10 bases in between. The CDR3 spells CASSIGFPINEQFF. The DNA for the CDR3 is TGTGCCAGTAGTATAGGTTTCCCCATCAATGAGCAGTTCTTC.

The rearrangement links TRBV28 to TRBJ1-1; TRBD1 might be the D (6 bases). The V end lost 8 bases, the J end lost 8 bases, and 18 bases lay between the germline ends. Germline CDR1 is MDHEN and CDR2 is SYDVKM. The CDR3 spans 13 residues. This CDR3 reads CASSSGGRLEAFF. The CDR3 bases are TGTGCCAGCTCGAGTGGGGGGCGCTTAGAAGCTTTCTTT.

This CDR3 is CASSPDRGIRQETQYF. CDR3 nucleotide sequence: TGTGCCAGCAGTCCGGACAGGGGGATTAGGCAAGAGACCCAGTACTTC. The rearrangement uses TRBV12-3 or TRBV12-4 and TRBJ2-5; 10 nucleotides match TRBD1. The CDR3 contains 16 residues. V gave up 5 bases and J gave up 2 bases; unmatched junction bases: 8.

There are many counts of this clonotype. The gene calls are TRBV10-2 and TRBJ1-1, with D unclear. The CDR3 is 12 residues long. Germline values: CDR1 WSHSY, CDR2 SAAADI. Trimming removed 5 bases at V and 2 bases at J, with 6 bases between. The CDR3 protein is CASSTPNTEAFF. The DNA for the CDR3 is TGCGCCAGCAGTACCCCTAACACTGAAGCTTTCTTT.

The chain recombines TRBV9 with TRBJ2-5; 9 bases line up with TRBD1. The length of the CDR3 is 17 residues. Per the germline V gene, CDR1 is SGDLS and CDR2 is YYNGEE. V trimming: 0 bases; J trimming: 3 bases; junction bases outside the gene matches: 9. The CDR3 sequence is CASSVAGGTGFEETQYF. CDR3 in DNA: TGTGCCAGCAGCGTAGCTGGTGGGACAGGGTTTGAAGAGACCCAGTACTTC.

J is TRBJ2-2 and V is TRBV19; tentative D call: TRBD2 (5 bases). Germline V gene data show CDR1 as LNHDA and CDR2 as SQIVND (reference sequence). The length of the CDR3 is 15 residues. Deletions cut 7 bases from V and 0 bases from J, with 12 bases between. Written as DNA, the CDR3 is TGTGCCAGTACTACACGGGATACGAACACCGGGGAGCTGTTTTTT. Translation gives CASTTRDTNTGELFF.

In this sample, this clonotype turned up a few times. The rearrangement links TRBV7-3 to TRBJ2-1; the match to TRBD2 covers 8 bases. The V and J ends lost 5 bases and 3 bases, in that order; junction bases with no gene match: 6. Germline CDR1 and CDR2: SGHTA and FQGTGA. The CDR3 has 15 residues. The CDR3 DNA is TGTGCCAGCAGCGTCGGGACTAGTAACTACAATGAGCAGTTCTTC. Protein: CASSVGTSNYNEQFF.

The table lists this clonotype with many counts. The rearrangement joins TRBV7-9 to TRBJ1-1; D gene unclear. There are 12 residues in the CDR3. With 7 bases removed from V and 7 bases from J, the gap between germline ends came to 13 bases. In germline, CDR1 is SEHNR, CDR2 FQNEAQ (reference sequence). This chain's CDR3 is CASTISAHEAFF. The DNA of the CDR3 is TGTGCCAGCACCATCTCAGCGCATGAAGCTTTCTTT.

The chain is built from TRBV18 and TRBJ1-1; 8 bases agree with TRBD1. The CDR3 contains 14 residues. Trimming at V came to 3 bases and at J to 11 bases, leaving 11 bases not matched to a gene. The germline V gene encodes CDR1 KGHSH and CDR2 LQKENI. CDR3 sequence reads: CASSPPSGQGRAFF. CDR3 in DNA: TGTGCCAGCTCACCCCCTTCTGGACAGGGCCGGGCTTTCTTT.

This clonotype was picked up many times. V gene TRBV6-6 combines with J gene TRBJ1-3; 8 nucleotides agree with TRBD1. The germline V gene has CDR1 MNHNY and CDR2 SVGAGI (reference sequence). After removal of 8 bases from V and 3 bases from J, the junction contained 3 bases not matched to a gene. CDR3 length: 13 residues. CDR3 DNA sequence: TGTGCCAGCTACACAGGGGGTGGAAACACCATATATTTT. It is translated as CASYTGGGNTIYF.

The sample holds many counts of this clonotype. The J gene is TRBJ1-6, the V gene TRBV5-1, with D possibly matching TRBD1 (5 bases). V dropped 5 bases and J dropped 7 bases, with 13 bases sitting between them. Germline CDR1 reads SGHRS; CDR2 reads YFSETQ. The CDR3 sequence is 14 residues long. DNA of the CDR3: TGCGCCAGCAGGTGGGGATCAGGGAATTCACCCCTCCACTTT. This translates into CASRWGSGNSPLHF.

The table lists this clonotype with many counts. The rearrangement links TRBV4-1 to TRBJ2-3, with unresolved D. Germline values: CDR1 MGHRA, CDR2 YSYEKL. The CDR3 sequence is 17 residues long. The V and J ends lost 0 bases and 2 bases respectively, with 15 bases between them. CDR3 sequence reads: CASSQDRIAFFTDTQYF. Written as DNA, the CDR3 is TGCGCCAGCAGCCAAGATCGAATAGCTTTCTTCACAGATACGCAGTATTTT.

This clonotype was detected only a few times. The chain is built from TRBV11-1 and TRBJ2-2; 9 nucleotides line up with TRBD2. V lost 5 bases and J lost 6; bases outside the gene matches: 7. Germline assignment: CDR1 SGHAT and CDR2 FQDESV (reference sequence). This CDR3 contains 15 residues. DNA for the CDR3: TGTGCCAGCAGCCCGTGGGCTAGCGGGGCCGGGGAGCTGTTTTTT. Amino acids: CASSPWASGAGELFF.

This clonotype was observed a few times. The rearrangement joins TRBV6-2 or TRBV6-3 to TRBJ2-1, with a weak D call TRBD2 (7 bases). In germline, CDR1 is MNHEY, CDR2 SVGEGT. CDR3 length: 14 amino acids. Trimming removed 0 bases from V and 7 bases from J, with 10 bases in between. Written as DNA, the CDR3 is TGTGCCAGCAGTTACTCGAGGGGGGGGAATGAGCAGTTCTTC. It codes for CASSYSRGGNEQFF.

This clonotype was seen only a few times. This rearrangement joins TRBV6-2 or TRBV6-3 to TRBJ1-1, with a possible D match to TRBD1 (5 bases). V gave up 6 bases and J gave up 0 bases, with 17 bases separating them. Germline V CDR1 and CDR2: MNHEY, SVGEGT. CDR3 length equals 16 residues. The CDR3: CASSPGDAAMNTEAFF. The CDR3 DNA sequence: TGTGCCAGCAGCCCCGGGGACGCGGCTATGAACACTGAAGCTTTCTTT.

This clonotype was detected only a few times. V is TRBV20-1 and J is TRBJ2-1; D possibly matches TRBD1 or TRBD2 (5 bases each). Trimming pared 6 bases from V and 4 bases from J, leaving 16 bases between. This CDR3 comprises 14 residues. Germline CDR1 reads DFQATT; CDR2 reads SNEGSKA (reference sequence). CDR3 protein: CSALTGTNYNEQFF. In nucleotides, the CDR3 is TGCAGTGCCCTTACCGGGACCAATTACAATGAGCAGTTCTTC.

This clonotype was picked up a small number of times. The rearrangement links TRBV7-2 to TRBJ1-2; 7 bases are shared with TRBD1. CDR3 size: 12 residues. CDR1 and CDR2 from the germline V gene are SGHTA and FQGNSA. V shed 6 bases and J 6 bases; nucleotides not matched to a gene: 4. CDR3 DNA sequence: TGTGCCAGCAGGATTCAGGGGGATGGCTACACCTTC. It specifies CASRIQGDGYTF.

This chain uses TRBV20-1 with TRBJ1-1; 7 bases match TRBD1. The germline V gene encodes CDR1 DFQATT and CDR2 SNEGSKA (reference sequence). The ends lost 6 bases at V and 4 bases at J; junction bases unmatched: 11. This CDR3 contains 14 residues. The CDR3 here is CSAIRGGQPTEAFF. The CDR3 DNA reads as TGCAGTGCCATTAGGGGGGGACAGCCCACTGAAGCTTTCTTT.

Ten or more counts support this clonotype. The chain carries TRBV18 and TRBJ2-5, with 7 bases lining up with TRBD1. V dropped 3 bases and J dropped 2; count of bases not matched to a gene: 3. Germline V gene lookup returns CDR1 KGHSH and CDR2 LQKENI. The CDR3 is 14 residues long. DNA of the CDR3: TGTGCCAGCTCACCGGGACAGACTCAAGAGACCCAGTACTTC. It specifies CASSPGQTQETQYF.

This clonotype was detected many times. The chain couples TRBV7-9 to TRBJ1-4; 7 nucleotides line up with TRBD1. This CDR3 spans 16 amino acids. CDR1 SEHNR and CDR2 FQNEAQ come from the germline V gene (reference sequence). V shed 6 bases and J 0 bases; nucleotides not matched to a gene: 7. CDR3 loop: CASSPGGSSTNEKLFF. Written as DNA, the CDR3 is TGTGCCAGCAGTCCAGGGGGGTCCTCAACTAATGAAAAACTGTTTTTT.

The rearrangement joins TRBV5-1 to TRBJ1-1; 7 bases are a match to TRBD1. The germline CDR1 and CDR2 sequences are SGHRS and YFSETQ. CDR3 length: 14 residues. V was clipped by 4 bases and J by 5 bases; unmatched bases: 8. As DNA, the CDR3 is TGCGCCAGCAGCATATTCAGGGGGTGGACTGAAGCTTTCTTT. It is translated as CASSIFRGWTEAFF.

The sample holds a few counts of this clonotype. The chain employs TRBV29-1 and TRBJ2-3; TRBD2 might be the D (6 bases). Trimming removed 7 bases from V and 5 bases from J, with 16 bases in between. The CDR3 has 13 residues. The germline CDR1 and CDR2 sequences are SQVTM and ANQGSEA. CDR3 DNA: TGCAGCGCCGGAGGAGGGGATCAAGATACGCAGTATTTT. It translates to CSAGGGDQDTQYF.

The chain combines TRBV18 with TRBJ1-1, with 7 bases lining up with TRBD1. V was pared by 6 bases and J by 7 bases, with 8 bases of the junction left unmatched. Per the germline V gene, CDR1 is KGHSH and CDR2 is LQKENI. CDR3 length equals 13 residues. The CDR3 DNA reads as TGTGCCAGCTCCCTAGGGAACAGGGGTGAAGCTTTCTTT. Encoded protein: CASSLGNRGEAFF. Using reference TRBV18 and TRBJ1-1 for the parts outside the CDR3, the full variable domain is NAGVMQNPRHLVRRRGQEARLRCSPMKGHSHVYWYRQLPEEGLKFMVYLQKENIIDESGMPKERFSAEFPKEGPSILRIQQVVRGDSAAYFCASSLGNRGEAFFGQGTRLTVV.

This clonotype appeared a few times. The chain combines TRBV5-1 with TRBJ1-2; D remains unclear. Germline CDR1 SGHRS, CDR2 YFSETQ. Trimming took 4 bases from V and 6 from J, leaving 16 bases between them. The CDR3 runs to 14 residues. CDR3 region: CASSPDEIRNGYTF. CDR3 coding DNA: TGCGCCAGCAGCCCAGATGAGATACGGAATGGCTACACCTTC.

This clonotype was picked up many times. V gene TRBV7-2 combines with J gene TRBJ2-3, with a tentative D call TRBD2 (5 bases). CDR1 is SGHTA, CDR2 FQGNSA, per germline. The CDR3 is made up of 14 amino acids. Trimming removed 2 bases at V and 4 bases at J, with 10 bases between. For the CDR3, the DNA is TGTGCCAGCAGCTTAACTAGAAGTCCAGATACGCAGTATTTT. The encoded protein is CASSLTRSPDTQYF. Looking up the rest from reference TRBV7-2 and TRBJ2-3 gives the full variable domain: GAGVSQSPSNKVTEKGKDVELRCDPISGHTALYWYRQSLGQGLEFLIYFQGNSAPDKSGLPSDRFSAERTGGSVSTLTIQRTQQEDSAVYLCASSLTRSPDTQYFGPGTRLTVL.

This clonotype has just a few counts. The chain has TRBV2 and TRBJ1-1; 9 bases line up with TRBD1. Germline CDR1 and CDR2: SNHLY and FYNNEI. V lost 0 bases, J lost 5 bases, and 7 bases stayed unmatched. This CDR3 contains 16 residues. CDR3 sequence reads: CASSEALGQGSTEAFF. For the CDR3, the DNA is TGTGCCAGCAGTGAAGCGCTTGGACAGGGGTCGACTGAAGCTTTCTTT.

CDR3: CASSYSSWGTEAFF. The CDR3 DNA is TGTGCCAGCAGTTACTCGTCTTGGGGCACTGAAGCTTTCTTT. The chain recombines TRBV6-5 with TRBJ1-1; D not resolved. This CDR3 has 14 amino acids. Germline CDR1 MNHEY, CDR2 SVGAGI. V was clipped by 0 bases and J by 4 bases, with 9 bases between them.